The rows below give T cell receptor beta chains drawn from one sample of a study of OX40 agonist ivuxolimab in advanced cancers. Assay: immunoSEQ multiplex PCR; the TCRdb copy retains only in-frame clones and omits some. The table has 50,000 to 60,000 clones, about 88% seen once; the top ten hold 11% to 15%. The source was CD4+ or CD8+ T cells sorted from blood, collected in a trial of the OX40 agonist ivuxolimab. The origin of the receptors is an adult with an advanced solid tumor such as melanoma, head and neck, liver or kidney cancer. CDR3s include the opening cysteine and the closing phenylalanine or tryptophan. A D gene is named only where the DNA matches it firmly. The size entry is marked missing in some rows and otherwise reads once, few, many or a size class.

J: TRBJ2-5
size: .
V: TRBV30
D: .
CDR3: CAWSGGDLQETQYF
DNA: TGTGCCTGGAGTGGGGGGGACTTACAAGAGACCCAGTACTTC

J: TRBJ1-6
size: .
V: TRBV9
D: .
CDR3: CASSARPRRALHF
DNA: TGTGCCAGCAGCGCCAGACCCCGGAGGGCCCTCCACTTT

J: TRBJ2-2
size: .
V: TRBV7-2
D: .
CDR3: CASSLAGLGELFF
DNA: TGTGCCAGCAGCTTAGCGGGTCTTGGGGAGCTGTTTTTT

J: TRBJ1-2
size: .
V: TRBV13
D: TRBD1
CDR3: CASSPGQGRNYGYTF
DNA: TGTGCCAGCAGCCCCGGACAGGGTCGAAACTATGGCTACACCTTC

J: TRBJ1-4
size: .
V: TRBV4-3
D: TRBD1
CDR3: CASSQDGTGQGRGEKLFF
DNA: TGCGCCAGCAGCCAAGATGGCACGGGACAGGGGCGTGGGGAAAAACTGTTTTTT

J: TRBJ1-1
size: medium-sized
V: TRBV5-1
D: .
CDR3: CATSHGSGNTEAFF
DNA: TGCGCCACCTCCCATGGCTCGGGGAACACTGAAGCTTTCTTT

J: TRBJ1-2
size: .
V: TRBV30
D: TRBD1
CDR3: CAWSLGTGDGYTF
DNA: TGTGCCTGGAGTCTAGGGACAGGGGATGGCTACACCTTC

J: TRBJ2-1
size: .
V: TRBV30
D: .
CDR3: CAWSPGTYNEQFF
DNA: TGTGCCTGGAGTCCCGGAACCTACAATGAGCAGTTCTTC

J: TRBJ2-1
size: .
V: TRBV30
D: TRBD1
CDR3: CARGQFNEQFF
DNA: TGTGCCCGGGGACAGTTCAATGAGCAGTTCTTC

J: TRBJ1-2
size: few
V: TRBV30
D: .
CDR3: CAWSTRAYGYTF
DNA: TGTGCCTGGAGTACGAGGGCTTATGGCTACACCTTC

J: TRBJ2-7
size: .
V: TRBV5-4
D: TRBD1
CDR3: CASSLPGQGYEQYF
DNA: TGTGCCAGCAGCTTACCGGGACAGGGTTACGAGCAGTACTTC

J: TRBJ2-5
size: .
V: TRBV19
D: TRBD2
CDR3: CASSILAGQETQYF
DNA: TGTGCCAGTAGTATCCTAGCGGGTCAAGAGACCCAGTACTTC

J: TRBJ2-7
size: .
V: TRBV4-2
D: TRBD2
CDR3: CASSQAGGLAGGYEQYF
DNA: TGTGCCAGCAGCCAAGCGGGCGGACTAGCGGGGGGGTACGAGCAGTACTTC

J: TRBJ2-7
size: .
V: TRBV4-1
D: TRBD1
CDR3: CASSLMADRASYEQYF
DNA: TGCGCCAGCAGCCTCATGGCGGACAGGGCATCCTACGAGCAGTACTTC

J: TRBJ1-2
size: .
V: TRBV27
D: TRBD1
CDR3: CASSPPLGQTNYGYTF
DNA: TGTGCCAGCAGTCCCCCATTGGGACAGACTAACTATGGCTACACCTTC

J: TRBJ1-5
size: .
V: TRBV7-8
D: .
CDR3: CASSLELGAQPQHF
DNA: TGTGCCAGCAGCTTAGAACTGGGAGCTCAGCCCCAGCATTTT

J: TRBJ1-5
size: .
V: TRBV19
D: TRBD1
CDR3: CASSIRRGPQPQHF
DNA: TGTGCCAGTAGTATCCGCAGGGGGCCTCAGCCCCAGCATTTT

J: TRBJ1-3
size: .
V: TRBV7-6
D: .
CDR3: CTSSLGGSGNTIYF
DNA: TGTACCAGCAGCTTAGGTGGCTCTGGAAACACCATATACTTT

J: TRBJ1-2
size: .
V: TRBV4-2
D: .
CDR3: CASSQDAGGWGYGYTF
DNA: TGTGCCAGCAGCCAAGATGCGGGGGGTTGGGGCTATGGCTACACCTTC

J: TRBJ1-1
size: .
V: TRBV5-4
D: TRBD1
CDR3: CASSQGGSEAFF
DNA: TGTGCCAGCAGCCAGGGGGGGTCTGAAGCTTTCTTT

J: TRBJ1-2
size: .
V: TRBV7-9
D: .
CDR3: CASSLDRYGYTF
DNA: TGTGCCAGCAGCCTCGACAGATATGGCTACACCTTC

J: TRBJ2-1
size: .
V: TRBV30
D: .
CDR3: CAWSTNGRVNEQFF
DNA: TGTGCCTGGAGTACCAACGGTCGGGTCAATGAGCAGTTCTTC

J: TRBJ2-7
size: .
V: TRBV10-2
D: TRBD2
CDR3: CASSQRGDSNEQYF
DNA: TGCGCCAGCAGCCAGCGGGGGGACTCCAACGAGCAGTACTTC

J: TRBJ1-3
size: .
V: TRBV7-9
D: TRBD1
CDR3: CASRVRGQPDSGNTIYF
DNA: TGTGCCAGCAGGGTCCGGGGACAGCCAGACTCTGGAAACACCATATATTTT

J: TRBJ2-2
size: .
V: TRBV6-4
D: .
CDR3: CASSVTVRAGELFF
DNA: TGTGCCAGCAGTGTTACAGTCCGGGCCGGGGAGCTGTTTTTT

J: TRBJ1-4
size: few
V: TRBV5-4
D: .
CDR3: CASSVSGGNEKLFF
DNA: TGTGCCAGCAGTGTATCTGGTGGGAATGAAAAACTGTTTTTT

J: TRBJ1-5
size: .
V: TRBV6-6
D: TRBD1
CDR3: CASSLGTALVNQPQHF
DNA: TGTGCCAGCAGTTTGGGGACAGCACTAGTCAATCAGCCCCAGCATTTT

J: TRBJ1-4
size: .
V: TRBV27
D: TRBD1
CDR3: CASSFIGGNEKLFF
DNA: TGTGCCAGCAGTTTCATAGGGGGCAATGAAAAACTGTTTTTT

J: TRBJ2-2
size: .
V: TRBV18
D: TRBD1
CDR3: CASSPIPGQRSDGELFF
DNA: TGTGCCAGCTCACCAATTCCGGGACAGAGGTCGGACGGGGAGCTGTTTTTT

J: TRBJ1-2
size: .
V: TRBV27
D: .
CDR3: CASSPWAVQDGYTF
DNA: TGTGCCAGCAGTCCCTGGGCTGTGCAGGATGGCTACACCTTC

J: TRBJ1-5
size: .
V: TRBV4-1
D: .
CDR3: CASSQVGDQPQHF
DNA: TGCGCCAGCAGCCAAGTCGGGGATCAGCCCCAGCATTTT

J: TRBJ2-7
size: .
V: TRBV14
D: .
CDR3: CASSQDETEQYF
DNA: TGTGCCAGCAGCCAAGACGAGACCGAGCAGTACTTC

J: TRBJ1-1
size: few
V: TRBV30
D: .
CDR3: CAWSQMGDEAFF
DNA: TGTGCCTGGAGTCAGATGGGGGACGAAGCTTTCTTT

J: TRBJ2-7
size: .
V: TRBV9
D: TRBD1
CDR3: CASSAGDSLSSYEQYF
DNA: TGTGCCAGCAGCGCCGGGGACAGCCTAAGCTCCTACGAGCAGTACTTC

J: TRBJ2-1
size: .
V: TRBV11-2
D: .
CDR3: CASSYPPYNEQFF
DNA: TGTGCCAGCAGCTACCCCCCCTACAATGAGCAGTTCTTC

J: TRBJ2-5
size: .
V: TRBV4-3
D: .
CDR3: CASSRRRGAETQYF
DNA: TGCGCCAGCAGCCGCCGGCGGGGCGCGGAGACCCAGTACTTC

J: TRBJ1-5
size: .
V: TRBV30
D: TRBD1
CDR3: CAWSVGQPNQPQHF
DNA: TGTGCCTGGAGTGTGGGACAGCCTAATCAGCCCCAGCATTTT

J: TRBJ2-7
size: .
V: TRBV27
D: TRBD1
CDR3: CASSLGRDRVYEQYF
DNA: TGTGCCAGCAGCCTCGGTCGGGACAGGGTCTACGAGCAGTACTTC

J: TRBJ2-5
size: .
V: TRBV2
D: .
CDR3: CASSGDVGIKETQYF
DNA: TGTGCCAGCAGTGGGGATGTGGGGATTAAGGAGACCCAGTACTTC

J: TRBJ2-5
size: .
V: TRBV5-4
D: TRBD2
CDR3: CASQVSGGTETQYF
DNA: TGTGCCAGCCAGGTGAGCGGGGGGACGGAGACCCAGTACTTC